This TCR beta chain was captured by sequencing in a study of blood T cell repertoires in COVID-19. CDR3 size: 13 residues. Germline values: CDR1 LNHDA, CDR2 SQIVND (reference sequence). Trimming left V 0 bases short and J 6 bases short, with 6 bases between. Sequenced by immunoSEQ multiplex PCR; TCRdb stores in-frame clones only, minus some. The repertoire consists of 300,000 to 500,000 clones, with over 75% occurring once and the leading ten covering approximately 1%. This sequence was found in a woman between 25 and 40 years old with acute COVID-19. The J gene is TRBJ2-4, the V gene TRBV19, with D unresolved. The sequenced sample consisted of PBMCs or T cells enriched from blood (not recorded which). DNA for the CDR3: TGTGCCAGTAGTATAGACAGATTAAACATTCAGTACTTC. This sequence encodes CASSIDRLNIQYF.